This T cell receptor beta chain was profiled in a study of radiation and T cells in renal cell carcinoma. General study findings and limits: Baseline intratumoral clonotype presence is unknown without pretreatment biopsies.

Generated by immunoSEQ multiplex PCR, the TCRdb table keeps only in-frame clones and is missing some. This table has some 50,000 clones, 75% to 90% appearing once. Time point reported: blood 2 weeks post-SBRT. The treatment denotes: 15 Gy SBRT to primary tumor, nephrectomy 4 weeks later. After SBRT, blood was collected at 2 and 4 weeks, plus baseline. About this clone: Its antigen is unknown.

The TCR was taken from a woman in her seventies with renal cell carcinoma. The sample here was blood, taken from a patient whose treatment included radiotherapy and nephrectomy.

CDR3 amino acids: CSVEGGTGGLYEQYF. As DNA, the CDR3 is TGCAGCGTTGAAGGTGGGACAGGGGGCCTGTACGAGCAGTACTTC. V gene TRBV29-1 combines with J gene TRBJ2-7; 12 nucleotides align to TRBD1. The germline CDR1 and CDR2 sequences are SQVTM and ANQGSEA. The V gene end was trimmed by 1 base and the J gene end by 4 bases; junction bases not matched to a gene: 5. This CDR3 contains 15 residues.